Listed below are T cell receptor beta chains from one sample, sequenced in a study of human CD8 memory T cell subsets. Reprocessing the 5' RACE reads, TCRdb reports a single entry for every CDR3 protein and omits DNA. The sample holds 15,000 to 20,000 distinct CDR3 sequences. Sequencing input: CD8+ T cells from PBMCs. These receptors all stem from a human donor in good health. Both conserved end residues are part of each CDR3. Part of the rows lack a size; the others show once, few, many or a class for expanded clones.

-	TRBJ2-2	TRBV27	CASKTVEIAVNTGELFF
-	TRBJ1-1	TRBV19	CASSPGTGSEAFF
-	TRBJ2-2	TRBV29-1	CSGTHAGELFF
-	TRBJ2-7	TRBV28	CASSLMGVYEQYF
-	TRBJ2-1	TRBV6-5	CASSRLAYNEQFF
-	TRBJ2-7	TRBV4-3	CASSVGASGAYEQYF
-	TRBJ2-7	TRBV9	CASSVGVNEQYF
-	TRBJ2-7	TRBV9	CASSVEKSFYEQYF
-	TRBJ2-1	TRBV12-3/TRBV12-4	CASTSGGGSYNEQFF
medium-sized	TRBJ1-5	TRBV12-3/TRBV12-4	CASSSGQARGYSNQPQHF
-	TRBJ2-5	TRBV7-9	CASSLEGTQYF
-	TRBJ2-7	TRBV7-9	CASSARQGLSDRYEQYF
-	TRBJ2-5	TRBV29-1	CSVELAGGQETQYF
-	TRBJ2-7	TRBV5-6	CASSWSRSSYEQYF
-	TRBJ2-7	TRBV27	CASSLYPQGDEQYF
-	TRBJ2-4	TRBV12-3/TRBV12-4	CASRDRVAKNIQYF
-	TRBJ1-5	TRBV19	CASSILGFSNQPQHF
-	TRBJ2-3	TRBV20-1	CSASGSGADTDTQYF
-	TRBJ2-7	TRBV6-5	CASSYSHEGEQYF
-	TRBJ1-3	TRBV7-9	CASSSPYKGPRAGNTIYF
-	TRBJ2-1	TRBV28	CASHGDSLSNEQFF
-	TRBJ1-6	TRBV15	CATTKRGAASPLHF
-	TRBJ1-6	TRBV15	CATADDRDSPLHF
-	TRBJ2-2	TRBV4-1	CASSPRLAGATGELFF
medium-sized	TRBJ1-2	TRBV29-1	CSATGTDGYTF
-	TRBJ2-2	TRBV20-1	CSARAALLGDTGELFF
-	TRBJ2-2	TRBV28	CASRGHWTGELFF
-	TRBJ2-3	TRBV29-1	CSVVRFGQGALTTDTQYF
-	TRBJ2-1	TRBV4-1	CASSQDGSSRNEQFF
-	TRBJ2-1	TRBV5-1	CASSLDGLGRSSYNEQFF
-	TRBJ2-7	TRBV7-8	CASSFSGASDEQYF
-	TRBJ2-7	TRBV28	CASSLFGRESYEQYF
-	TRBJ2-3	TRBV7-6	CASSLEYGGGTDTQYF
-	TRBJ2-7	TRBV28	CASRYADRGFTGEQYF
-	TRBJ2-3	TRBV4-1	CASRPAGSTDTQYF
-	TRBJ1-6	TRBV20-1	CSASHRDLNSPLHF
-	TRBJ2-7	TRBV28	CASSSTQVDFTGEQYF
medium-sized	TRBJ1-1	TRBV27	CASSLIQGVLNTEAFF
-	TRBJ2-3	TRBV24-1	CATSDTETTSGYTDTQYF
-	TRBJ1-1	TRBV11-3	CASSFEDSPNTEAFF
-	TRBJ2-3	TRBV6-2/TRBV6-3	CASRLNFYATDTQYF
-	TRBJ2-1	TRBV28	CASSSLTSGPYNEQFF
-	TRBJ2-3	TRBV6-5	CASSFGRTDTQYF
-	TRBJ1-1	TRBV6-5	CASSYGGTTEAFF
-	TRBJ1-2	TRBV29-1	CSVDGSATGGYTF
-	TRBJ2-2	TRBV14	CASSQDAAGGPVATGELFF
-	TRBJ2-7	TRBV7-9	CASSQTAHDEQYF
-	TRBJ2-7	TRBV2	CASSPGPGYEQYF
-	TRBJ2-7	TRBV5-1	CASSLDPSGSTYEQYF
-	TRBJ2-7	TRBV7-8	CASSLGLGPYEQYF
-	TRBJ2-3	TRBV9	CASSVDLAGLTDTQYF